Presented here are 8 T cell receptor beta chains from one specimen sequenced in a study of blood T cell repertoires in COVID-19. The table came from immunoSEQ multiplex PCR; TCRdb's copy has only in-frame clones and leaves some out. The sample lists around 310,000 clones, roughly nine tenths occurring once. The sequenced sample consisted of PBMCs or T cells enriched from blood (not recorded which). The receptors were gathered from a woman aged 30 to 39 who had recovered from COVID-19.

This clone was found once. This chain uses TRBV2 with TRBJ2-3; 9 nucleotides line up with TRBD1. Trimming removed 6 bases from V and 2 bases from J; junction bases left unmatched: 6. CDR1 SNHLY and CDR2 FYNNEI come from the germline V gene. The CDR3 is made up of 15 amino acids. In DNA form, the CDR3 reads TGTGCCAGCAGAACGGGACAGGGTCACACAGATACGCAGTATTTT. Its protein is CASRTGQGHTDTQYF.

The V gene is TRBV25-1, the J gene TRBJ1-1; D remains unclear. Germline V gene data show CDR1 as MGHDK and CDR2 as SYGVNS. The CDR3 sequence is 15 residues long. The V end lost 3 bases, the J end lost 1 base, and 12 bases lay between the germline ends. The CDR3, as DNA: TGTGCCAGCAGTGACGGGTTTACTTGGAACACTGAAGCTTTCTTT. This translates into CASSDGFTWNTEAFF.

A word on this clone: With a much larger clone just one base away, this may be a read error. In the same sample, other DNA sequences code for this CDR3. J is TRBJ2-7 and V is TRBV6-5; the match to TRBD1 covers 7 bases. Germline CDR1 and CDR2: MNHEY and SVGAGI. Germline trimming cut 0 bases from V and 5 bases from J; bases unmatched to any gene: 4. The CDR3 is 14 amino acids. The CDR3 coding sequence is TGTGCCAGCAGTTACTCCAAGGGGGCCCACGAGCAGTACTTC. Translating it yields CASSYSKGAHEQYF.

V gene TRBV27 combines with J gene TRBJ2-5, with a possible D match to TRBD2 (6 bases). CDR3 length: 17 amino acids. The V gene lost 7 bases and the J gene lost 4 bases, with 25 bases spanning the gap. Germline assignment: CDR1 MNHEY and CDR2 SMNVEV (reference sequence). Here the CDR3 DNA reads TGTGCCAGCACCCGGAGAATGACTAGAACTGGTTTAGAGACCCAGTACTTC. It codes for CASTRRMTRTGLETQYF.

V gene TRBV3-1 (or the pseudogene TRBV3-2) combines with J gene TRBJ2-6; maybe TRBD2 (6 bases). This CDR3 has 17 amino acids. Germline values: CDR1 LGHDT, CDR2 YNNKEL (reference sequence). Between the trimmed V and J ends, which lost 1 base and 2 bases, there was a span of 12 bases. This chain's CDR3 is CASSQGLERPGANVLTF. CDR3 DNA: TGTGCCAGCAGCCAAGGACTAGAAAGGCCTGGGGCCAACGTCCTGACTTTC.

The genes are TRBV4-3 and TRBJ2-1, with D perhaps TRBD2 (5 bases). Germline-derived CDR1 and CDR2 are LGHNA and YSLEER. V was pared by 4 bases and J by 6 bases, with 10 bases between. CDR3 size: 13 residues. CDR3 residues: CASSLNSVNEQFF. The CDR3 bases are TGCGCCAGCAGCCTTAATAGCGTCAATGAGCAGTTCTTC.

Here the CDR3 DNA reads TGTGCCAGCAGTGACGGGGAGTATCAGCCCCAGCATTTT. Its protein is CASSDGEYQPQHF. The chain carries TRBV27 and TRBJ1-5; D gene ambiguous. The V gene lost 5 bases and the J gene lost 5 bases, with 10 bases spanning the gap. The CDR3 is 13 residues long. Looked up from germline, CDR1 is MNHEY and CDR2 is SMNVEV (reference sequence).

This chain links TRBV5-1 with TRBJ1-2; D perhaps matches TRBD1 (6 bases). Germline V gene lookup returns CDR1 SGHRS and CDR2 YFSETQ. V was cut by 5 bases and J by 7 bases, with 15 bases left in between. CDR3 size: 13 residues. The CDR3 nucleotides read TGCGCCAGCAGTCTGGACAGACGAGGTGGCTACACCTTC. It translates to CASSLDRRGGYTF.